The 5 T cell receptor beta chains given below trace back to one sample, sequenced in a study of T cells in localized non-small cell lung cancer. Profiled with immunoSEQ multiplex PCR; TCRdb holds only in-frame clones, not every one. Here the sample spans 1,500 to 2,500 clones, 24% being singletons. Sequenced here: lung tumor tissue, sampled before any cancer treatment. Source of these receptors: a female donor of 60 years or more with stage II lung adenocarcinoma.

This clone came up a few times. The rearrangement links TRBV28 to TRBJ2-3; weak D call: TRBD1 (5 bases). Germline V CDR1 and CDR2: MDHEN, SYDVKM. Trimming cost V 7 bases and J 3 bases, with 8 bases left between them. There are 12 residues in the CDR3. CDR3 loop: CASIAGTDTQYF. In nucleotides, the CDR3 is TGTGCCAGCATCGCAGGGACAGATACGCAGTATTTT.

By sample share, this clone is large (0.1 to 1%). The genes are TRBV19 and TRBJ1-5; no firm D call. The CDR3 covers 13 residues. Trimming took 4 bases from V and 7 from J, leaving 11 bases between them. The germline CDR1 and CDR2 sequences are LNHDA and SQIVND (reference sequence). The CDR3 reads CASSKDPGQPQHF. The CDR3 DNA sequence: TGTGCCAGTAGTAAGGACCCGGGACAGCCCCAGCATTTT.

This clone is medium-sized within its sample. The DNA of the CDR3 is TGTGCCAGCGGCCGGACCCACAATGGCTACACCTTC. This codes for CASGRTHNGYTF. The V gene is TRBV28, the J gene TRBJ1-2; no clear D gene. The CDR3 consists of 12 residues. V gave up 8 bases and J gave up 6 bases, with 13 bases separating them. Germline CDR1 reads MDHEN; CDR2 reads SYDVKM.

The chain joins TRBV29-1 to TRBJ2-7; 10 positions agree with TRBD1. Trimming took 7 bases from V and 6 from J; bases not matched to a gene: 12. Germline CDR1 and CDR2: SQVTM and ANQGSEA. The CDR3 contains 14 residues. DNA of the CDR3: TGCAGCGCGGGCCTCGGGACAGGGGTGCGCGAGCAGTACTTC. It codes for CSAGLGTGVREQYF.

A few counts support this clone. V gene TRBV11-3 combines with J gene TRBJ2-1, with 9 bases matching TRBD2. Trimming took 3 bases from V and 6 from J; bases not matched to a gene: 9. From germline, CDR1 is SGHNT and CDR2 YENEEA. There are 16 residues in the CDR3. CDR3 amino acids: CASSLGSGRRGNEQFF. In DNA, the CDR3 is TGTGCCAGCAGCTTGGGGAGCGGGAGGCGGGGCAATGAGCAGTTCTTC.